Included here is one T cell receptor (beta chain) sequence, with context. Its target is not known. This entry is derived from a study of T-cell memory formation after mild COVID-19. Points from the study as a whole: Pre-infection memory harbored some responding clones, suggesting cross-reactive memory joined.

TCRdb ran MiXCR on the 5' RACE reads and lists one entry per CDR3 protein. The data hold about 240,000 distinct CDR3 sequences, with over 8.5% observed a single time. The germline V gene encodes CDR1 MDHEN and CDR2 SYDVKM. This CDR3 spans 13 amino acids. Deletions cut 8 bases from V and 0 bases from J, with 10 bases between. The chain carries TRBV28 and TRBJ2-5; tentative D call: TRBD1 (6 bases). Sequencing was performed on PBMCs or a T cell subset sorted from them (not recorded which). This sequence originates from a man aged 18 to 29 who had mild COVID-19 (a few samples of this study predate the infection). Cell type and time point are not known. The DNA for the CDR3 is TGTGCCAGCGGGGACACCTACCAAGAGACCCAGTACTTC. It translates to CASGDTYQETQYF.